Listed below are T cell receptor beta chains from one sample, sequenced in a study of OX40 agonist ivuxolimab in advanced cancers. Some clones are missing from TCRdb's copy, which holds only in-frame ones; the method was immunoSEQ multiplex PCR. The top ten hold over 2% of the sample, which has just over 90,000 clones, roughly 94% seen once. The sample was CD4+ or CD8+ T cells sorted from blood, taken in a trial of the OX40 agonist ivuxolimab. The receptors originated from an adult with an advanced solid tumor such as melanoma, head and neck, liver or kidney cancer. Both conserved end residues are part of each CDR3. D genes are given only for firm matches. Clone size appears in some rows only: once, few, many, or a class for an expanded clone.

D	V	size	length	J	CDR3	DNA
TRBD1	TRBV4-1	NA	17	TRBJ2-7	CASSQEWTGKNSYEQYF	TGCGCCAGCAGCCAAGAATGGACAGGGAAAAACTCCTACGAGCAGTACTTC
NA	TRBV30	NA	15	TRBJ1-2	CAWSVGPPGIYGYTF	TGTGCCTGGAGTGTAGGCCCTCCGGGGATCTATGGCTACACCTTC
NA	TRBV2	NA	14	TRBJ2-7	CASSDGSEIYEQYF	TGTGCCAGCAGTGACGGATCCGAAATCTACGAGCAGTACTTC
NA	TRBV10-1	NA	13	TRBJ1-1	CASSEGPNTEAFF	TGCGCCAGCAGTGAGGGGCCAAACACTGAAGCTTTCTTT
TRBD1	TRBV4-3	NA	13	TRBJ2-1	CASSHTGANEQFF	TGCGCCAGCAGCCATACAGGGGCAAATGAGCAGTTCTTC
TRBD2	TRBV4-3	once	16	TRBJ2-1	CASSQDPSGGAVEQFF	TGCGCCAGCAGCCAAGATCCTAGCGGGGGGGCTGTTGAGCAGTTCTTC
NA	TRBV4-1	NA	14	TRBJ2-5	CASSQGGRGETQYF	TGCGCCAGCAGCCAAGGCGGCAGAGGAGAGACCCAGTACTTC
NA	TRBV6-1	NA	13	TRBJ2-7	CASSEAPGNEQYF	TGTGCCAGCAGTGAAGCACCAGGGAACGAGCAGTACTTC
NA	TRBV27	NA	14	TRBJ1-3	CASSGTNHGNTIYF	TGTGCCAGCAGTGGCACTAACCACGGAAACACCATATATTTT
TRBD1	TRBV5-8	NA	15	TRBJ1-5	CASSQDRNVYQPQHF	TGTGCCAGCAGTCAGGACAGGAATGTCTATCAGCCCCAGCATTTT
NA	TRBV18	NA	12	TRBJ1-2	CASIGRDYGYTF	TGTGCCAGTATTGGCAGGGACTATGGCTACACCTTC
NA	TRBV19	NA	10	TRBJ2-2	CASWSGELFF	TGTGCCAGCTGGTCCGGGGAGCTGTTTTTT
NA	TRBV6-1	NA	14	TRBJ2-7	CASSDGTRPYEQYF	TGTGCCAGCAGCGACGGGACCAGACCCTACGAGCAGTACTTC
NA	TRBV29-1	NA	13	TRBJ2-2	CSAPTGNTGELFF	TGCAGCGCCCCGACAGGGAACACCGGGGAGCTGTTTTTT
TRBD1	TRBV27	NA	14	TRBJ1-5	CASSVRQGMEPQHF	TGTGCCAGCAGTGTCCGACAGGGAATGGAGCCCCAGCATTTT
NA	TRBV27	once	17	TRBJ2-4	CASSSISHGIAKNIQYF	TGTGCCAGCAGTTCAATCTCACACGGCATAGCCAAAAACATTCAGTACTTC
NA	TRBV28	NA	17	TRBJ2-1	CASSTHRTAGGRNEQFF	TGTGCCAGCAGTACCCACAGAACGGCAGGGGGGCGGAATGAGCAGTTCTTC
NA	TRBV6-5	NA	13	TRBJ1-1	CASSYTGPTEAFF	TGTGCCAGCAGTTATACAGGGCCCACTGAAGCTTTCTTT
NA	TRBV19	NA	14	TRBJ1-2	CASSAGLGFNGYTF	TGTGCCAGTAGTGCGGGCCTAGGCTTCAACGGCTACACCTTC
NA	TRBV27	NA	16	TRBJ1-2	CASSFPTTVANYGYTF	TGTGCCAGCAGTTTCCCAACGACAGTAGCTAACTATGGCTACACCTTC
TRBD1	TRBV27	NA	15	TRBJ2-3	CASSSRQGRADTQYF	TGTGCCAGCAGTTCCAGACAGGGGCGGGCAGATACGCAGTATTTT
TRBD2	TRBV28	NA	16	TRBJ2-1	CASSSERELAHNEQFF	TGTGCCAGCAGTTCGGAGCGGGAGCTTGCCCACAATGAGCAGTTCTTC
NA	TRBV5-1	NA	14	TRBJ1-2	CASSDPSGVGGYTF	TGCGCCAGCAGTGACCCCTCCGGCGTCGGTGGCTACACCTTC
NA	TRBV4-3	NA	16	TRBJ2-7	CASSQEPQGHSHEQYF	TGCGCCAGCAGCCAAGAGCCGCAGGGCCACTCGCACGAGCAGTACTTC
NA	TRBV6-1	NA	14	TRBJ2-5	CASILWVTSETQYF	TGTGCCAGCATCCTTTGGGTCACCTCGGAGACCCAGTACTTC
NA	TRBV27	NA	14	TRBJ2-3	CASSLSAGTDTQYF	TGTGCCAGCAGTTTATCGGCAGGGACAGATACGCAGTATTTT
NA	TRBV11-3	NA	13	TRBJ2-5	CASSGLGRETQYF	TGTGCCAGCAGCGGCCTTGGGCGGGAGACCCAGTACTTC
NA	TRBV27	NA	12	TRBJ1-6	CASSQGGSPLHF	TGTGCCAGCAGCCAGGGTGGTTCACCCCTCCACTTT
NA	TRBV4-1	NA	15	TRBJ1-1	CASSQPISANTEAFF	TGCGCCAGCAGCCAACCCATTTCGGCGAACACTGAAGCTTTCTTT
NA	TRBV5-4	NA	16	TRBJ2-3	CASSRQGAGGTDTQYF	TGTGCCAGCAGCCGCCAGGGGGCGGGAGGGACAGATACGCAGTATTTT
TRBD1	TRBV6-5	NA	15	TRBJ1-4	CASRVRGGFNEKLFF	TGTGCCAGCAGAGTTAGAGGGGGCTTTAATGAAAAACTGTTTTTT
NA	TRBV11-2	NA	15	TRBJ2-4	CASSLAPGLTGIQYF	TGTGCCAGCAGCTTAGCCCCAGGGTTGACGGGCATTCAGTACTTC
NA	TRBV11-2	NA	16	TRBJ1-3	CASSPTRTGWGNTIYF	TGTGCCAGCAGCCCAACAAGAACCGGGTGGGGAAACACCATATATTTT
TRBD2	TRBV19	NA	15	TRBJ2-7	CASSSGLAGTYEQYF	TGTGCCAGTAGTTCAGGACTAGCCGGCACCTACGAGCAGTACTTC
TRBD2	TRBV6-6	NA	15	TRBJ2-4	CASSYTSGAKNIQYF	TGTGCCAGCAGTTACACTAGCGGTGCCAAAAACATTCAGTACTTC
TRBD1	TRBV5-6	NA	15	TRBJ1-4	CASSLGGQGNEKLFF	TGTGCCAGCAGCTTAGGGGGACAGGGTAACGAAAAACTGTTTTTT
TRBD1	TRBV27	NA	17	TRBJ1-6	CASSSSGQGSYNSPLHF	TGTGCCAGCAGTTCATCTGGACAGGGGTCCTATAATTCACCCCTCCACTTT
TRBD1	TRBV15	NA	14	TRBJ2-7	CATSGQTGMYEQYF	TGTGCCACCAGCGGCCAGACAGGGATGTACGAGCAGTACTTC
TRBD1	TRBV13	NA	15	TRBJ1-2	CASSPTGTGDDGYTF	TGTGCCAGCAGCCCGACCGGGACAGGGGACGATGGCTACACCTTC
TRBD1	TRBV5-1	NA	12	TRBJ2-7	CASASTGDEQYF	TGCGCCAGCGCATCAACAGGGGACGAGCAGTACTTC
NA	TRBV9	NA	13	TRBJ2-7	CASSKHGNDEQYF	TGTGCCAGCAGCAAGCACGGGAACGACGAGCAGTACTTC
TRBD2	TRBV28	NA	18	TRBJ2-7	CASSVPGTTFMGDYEQYF	TGTGCCAGCAGTGTTCCCGGGACTACCTTTATGGGGGATTACGAGCAGTACTTC